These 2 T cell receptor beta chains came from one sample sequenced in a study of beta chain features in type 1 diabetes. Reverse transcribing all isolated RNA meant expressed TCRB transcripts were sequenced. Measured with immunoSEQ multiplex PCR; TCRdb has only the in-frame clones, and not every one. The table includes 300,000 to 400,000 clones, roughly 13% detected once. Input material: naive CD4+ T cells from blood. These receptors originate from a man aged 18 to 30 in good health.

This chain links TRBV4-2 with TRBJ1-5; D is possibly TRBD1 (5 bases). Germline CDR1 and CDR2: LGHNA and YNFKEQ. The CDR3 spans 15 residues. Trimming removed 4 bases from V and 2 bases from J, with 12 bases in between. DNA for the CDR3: TGTGCCAGCAGCCCCGGGGGTCTCGGCAATCAGCCCCAGCATTTT. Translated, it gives CASSPGGLGNQPQHF.

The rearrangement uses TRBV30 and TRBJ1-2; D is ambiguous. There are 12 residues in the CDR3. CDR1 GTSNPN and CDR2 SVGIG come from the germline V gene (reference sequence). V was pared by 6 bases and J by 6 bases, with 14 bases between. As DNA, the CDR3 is TGTGCCTGCGGGAAATCGAACCATGGCTACACCTTC. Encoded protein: CACGKSNHGYTF.